This TCR beta chain derives from a study of cytomegalovirus exposure and HLA in healthy donors. The study, taken as a whole, reports: The authors later found most CMV-associated TCR beta chains appeared HLA-restricted. Sequences of the TCR beta chain were said to predict the HLA-A and HLA-B alleles of most subjects accurately. A missense DCLRE1C variant was associated with V- and J-gene trimming of TCR beta chains in a later analysis, and an independent cohort replicated the association. Among TCR beta chains of equal frequency, HLA-associated ones were more clonally expanded in a later analysis.

With respect to this clone: Its antigen is as yet unknown.

The PCR employed 60 Vbeta primers together with 13 Jbeta primers. Profiled with immunoSEQ multiplex PCR; TCRdb holds only in-frame clones, not every one. The data show 110,000 to 150,000 clones, nearly 85% seen once. CDR3 length: 14 residues. CDR1 and CDR2 from the germline V gene are SGDLS and YYNGEE. The V end lost 0 bases, the J end lost 4 bases, and 9 bases lay between the germline ends. The chain links TRBV9 to TRBJ2-3, with TRBD2 as a possible D gene (5 bases). Input material: PBMCs. This TCR was sampled from a male donor in good health and CMV-seronegative. The DNA for the CDR3 is TGTGCCAGCAGCGTAGGTCTAGCTGCAGATACGCAGTATTTT. This codes for CASSVGLAADTQYF.